This entry concerns a single T cell receptor beta chain. This sample stems from a study of blood T cell repertoires in COVID-19. Study-level information: Acute and convalescent COVID-19 specimens originated in the United States, Italy and Spain. Nucleic acid was either cDNA or gDNA, and it came from T cells, B-cell-depleted T cells, or PBMCs.

Germline CDR1 and CDR2: LGHDT and YNNKEL (reference sequence). Trimming stripped 4 bases from V and 1 base from J, with 16 bases between. The CDR3 is made up of 16 amino acids. Only in-frame clones appear in the TCRdb table, and some are missing; sequencing was by immunoSEQ multiplex PCR. The sample includes over 110,000 clones, 60% to 85% of them seen just once. V gene TRBV3-1 (or the pseudogene TRBV3-2) combines with J gene TRBJ2-5; D may be TRBD2 (6 bases). Sequenced sample: peripheral blood. This TCR was sampled from a woman aged 55 to 70 with acute or convalescent COVID-19. In DNA form, the CDR3 reads TGTGCCAGCAGCCGTCGTCCTGGGACTCTCCAAGAGACCCAGTACTTC. This encodes CASSRRPGTLQETQYF.